The 20 T cell receptor beta chains presented below share a single source sample, sequenced in a study of T cell repertoires in cytomegalovirus infection. TCRdb re-derived calls from the reads in MiXCR, one entry per CDR3 protein. The table has about 140,000 distinct CDR3 sequences, about 6% seen once; the top ten hold around 17%. The sequencing sample was made of PBMCs. These receptors all come from a human donor in good health (CMV status not recorded). Some clones in this sample may be carry-over from other donors' samples.

At least ten counts were recorded for this clonotype. The chain couples TRBV4-2 to TRBJ2-3; 7 bases align to TRBD2. Trimming cost V 0 bases and J 6 bases; bases outside gene matches: 3. CDR3 size: 14 residues. CDR1 is LGHNA, CDR2 YNFKEQ, per germline. CDR3 nucleotide sequence: TGTGCCAGCAGCCAAGATCGAGCGGGGGATACGCAGTATTTT. It codes for CASSQDRAGDTQYF.

This chain links TRBV20-1 with TRBJ1-2; D uncertain. The CDR3 contains 14 residues. The V gene's germline CDR1 is DFQATT and CDR2 SNEGSKA (reference sequence). V was trimmed by 3 bases and J by 3 bases, leaving 14 bases between them. The CDR3 region has the DNA TGCAGTGCTAGGTCCGCAGCAACCTACTATGGCTACACCTTC. It is translated as CSARSAATYYGYTF.

This clonotype was recorded at least ten times. The rearrangement links TRBV12-3 or TRBV12-4 to TRBJ2-3; D tentatively fits TRBD1 or TRBD2 (5 bases each). The CDR3 sequence is 14 residues long. Between the trimmed V and J ends, which lost 5 bases and 2 bases, there was a span of 11 bases. CDR3 region: CASSRDDLTDTQYF. CDR3 DNA sequence: TGTGCCAGCAGTCGGGACGACCTCACAGATACGCAGTATTTT.

There are a few counts of this clonotype. The gene calls are TRBV10-2 and TRBJ1-2; 9 bases align to TRBD1. The CDR3 length is 16 residues. V lost 6 bases and J lost 8; bases outside the gene matches: 16. CDR1 and CDR2 from the germline V gene are WSHSY and SAAADI. Here the CDR3 DNA reads TGCGCCAGCAGACCGGGACAGGGATCGGGATCGGGGGGCTACACCTTC. This translates into CASRPGQGSGSGGYTF.

As regards this clonotype: A read error may account for a junction end that differs from germline. The chain is built from TRBV3-1 and TRBJ1-6; possible D gene TRBD1, 6 bases. From germline, CDR1 is LGHDT and CDR2 YNNKEL (reference sequence). The CDR3 loop spans 14 amino acids. CDR3: CASSQVTGFSSLHF. DNA for the CDR3: TGTGCCAGCAGCCAAGTAACAGGGTTTTCATCCCTCCACTTT.

In the case of this clonotype: It may be a read error: a sequence one base away is much more abundant. This sequence joins TRBV5-1 and TRBJ1-2, with 8 bases matching TRBD1. CDR3 size: 14 residues. Looked up from germline, CDR1 is SGHRS and CDR2 is YFSETQ. V lost 6 bases to trimming and J lost 8 bases; unmatched junction nucleotides: 12. CDR3 protein: CASNPTDRGLGYTF. CDR3 nucleotides: TGCGCCAGCAACCCAACCGACAGGGGCTTAGGCTACACCTTC.

This clonotype was counted ten times or more. This chain connects TRBV28 to TRBJ1-5; 7 positions match TRBD1. Looked up from germline, CDR1 is MDHEN and CDR2 is SYDVKM. CDR3 length: 16 amino acids. The J segment lost 2 bases and the V segment lost 6 bases, leaving 10 bases of the junction unmatched. CDR3 bases: TGTGCCAGCAGCCTTACAGGGGTTCGGGGCAATCAGCCCCAGCATTTT. Translating it yields CASSLTGVRGNQPQHF.

On this clonotype: A clone one base away is much larger, so this may be a read error. The chain has TRBV2 and TRBJ1-2; D gene ambiguous. Per the germline V gene, CDR1 is SNHLY and CDR2 is FYNNEI. The V end was cut by 6 bases, the J end by 10 bases, with 15 bases between. CDR3 length: 12 residues. The CDR3 loop is CASRGPQGDYTF. CDR3 DNA: TGTGCCAGCAGAGGACCCCAAGGAGACTACACCTTC.

This clonotype was detected ten times or more. The chain uses TRBV7-2 and TRBJ2-5; no clear D gene. V was cut by 1 base and J by 5 bases, with 8 bases left in between. This CDR3 is 13 amino acids long. Germline V gives CDR1 SGHTA, CDR2 FQGNSA. The CDR3 DNA is TGTGCCAGCAGCTTAGACAGTCCCGAGACCCAGTACTTC. It is translated as CASSLDSPETQYF.

This clonotype was counted at least ten times. The chain links TRBV28 to TRBJ1-4; no firm D call. The V gene's germline CDR1 is MDHEN and CDR2 SYDVKM. The V end was cut by 8 bases, the J end by 8 bases, with 6 bases between. This CDR3 has 10 residues. The CDR3 nucleotides read TGTGCCAGCGGCGGGGAAAAACTGTTTTTT. This codes for CASGGEKLFF.

In nucleotides, the CDR3 is TGTGCCAGCAGCTTAGCGACCCCCATGGGGGAGCAGTTCTTC. Translating gives CASSLATPMGEQFF. This sequence joins TRBV7-9 and TRBJ2-1, with unresolved D. This CDR3 is 14 amino acids long. V was cut by 0 bases and J by 10 bases, with 13 bases left in between. Germline loops: CDR1 SEHNR, CDR2 FQNEAQ (reference sequence).

Many counts were recorded for this clonotype. V is TRBV7-2 and J is TRBJ1-6; no reliable D call. The ends were cut back, 2 bases at V and 10 bases at J, with 15 bases in the middle. The germline V gene has CDR1 SGHTA and CDR2 FQGNSA. The CDR3 spans 15 residues. The CDR3 region has the DNA TGTGCCAGCAGCTTAAAGAGGGCGGGAGGATCACCCCTCCACTTT. Translation: CASSLKRAGGSPLHF.

As regards this clonotype: Given a much more abundant clone one base away, this may be a read error. V and J are TRBV7-2 and TRBJ2-1, with D possibly matching TRBD2 (6 bases). CDR3 length equals 13 residues. V shed 0 bases and J shed 10 bases, with 10 bases lying between them. Germline-derived CDR1 and CDR2 are SGHTA and FQGNSA. The CDR3 reads CASSLALRDEQFF. The CDR3, as DNA: TGTGCCAGCAGCTTAGCGTTGCGGGACGAGCAGTTCTTC.

This clonotype is medium-sized within its sample. The chain couples TRBV7-2 to TRBJ2-5; D is possibly TRBD1 or TRBD2 (5 bases each). V shed 7 bases and J shed 2 bases, with 14 bases lying between them. The length of the CDR3 is 14 residues. CDR1 SGHTA and CDR2 FQGNSA come from the germline V gene. This CDR3 reads CASNQGGGQETQYF. The CDR3 nucleotides read TGTGCCAGCAATCAGGGCGGCGGGCAAGAGACCCAGTACTTC. The variable domain in full, completed from reference TRBV7-2 and TRBJ2-5, reads GAGVSQSPSNKVTEKGKDVELRCDPISGHTALYWYRQSLGQGLEFLIYFQGNSAPDKSGLPSDRFSAERTGGSVSTLTIQRTQQEDSAVYLCASNQGGGQETQYFGPGTRLLVL.

This sequence joins TRBV19 and TRBJ1-2, with D unclear. V was trimmed by 3 bases and J by 2 bases, leaving 10 bases between them. The CDR3 loop spans 14 amino acids. Germline V gene data show CDR1 as LNHDA and CDR2 as SQIVND (reference sequence). CDR3 sequence: CASSMGITNYGYTF. CDR3 in DNA: TGTGCCAGTAGTATGGGTATTACGAACTATGGCTACACCTTC.

The V and J genes are TRBV20-1 and TRBJ1-2; D is unresolved. Germline CDR1 DFQATT, CDR2 SNEGSKA (reference sequence). The V end was cut by 1 base, the J end by 0 bases, with 15 bases between. The CDR3 is 16 residues long. CDR3 nucleotides: TGCAGTGCTAGAGCTGCCCAATTAGGATCTAACTATGGCTACACCTTC. Residues: CSARAAQLGSNYGYTF.

V gene TRBV19 combines with J gene TRBJ2-1; D might be TRBD2 (5 bases). Trimming took off 7 bases at V and 12 bases at J, with 13 bases between the two ends. In germline, CDR1 is LNHDA, CDR2 SQIVND (reference sequence). This CDR3 has 11 residues. In DNA form, the CDR3 reads TGTGCCAGTAAGACTACCTTCGGGCAGTTCTTC. Translation: CASKTTFGQFF.

About this clonotype: A single base separates this from a much larger clone, so it may be a read error. The CDR3 DNA follows: TGTGCCAGCGGTTACTCAGGAGGGACCCACAATGAGCAGTTCTTC. Encoded protein: CASGYSGGTHNEQFF. The rearrangement links TRBV6-8 to TRBJ2-1; D is perhaps TRBD2 (6 bases). Germline V gene data show CDR1 as MNHGY and CDR2 as SAAAGT. CDR3 length: 15 residues.

This clonotype was counted ten times or more. V gene TRBV7-2 combines with J gene TRBJ1-1; a weak D match, TRBD1 (6 bases). Germline V gene data show CDR1 as SGHTA and CDR2 as FQGNSA. The length of the CDR3 is 14 residues. Trimming shortened V by 7 bases and J by 4 bases, and 16 bases separated the two germline ends. CDR3 sequence: CASTLGGPPTEAFF. In DNA form, the CDR3 reads TGTGCCAGCACCCTCGGGGGCCCGCCCACTGAAGCTTTCTTT.

This clonotype was counted many times. The V and J genes are TRBV12-3 or TRBV12-4 and TRBJ1-2; TRBD1 aligns across 7 bases. CDR3 length: 16 amino acids. J was trimmed by 8 bases and V by 7 bases; bases with no gene match: 19. CDR3 coding DNA: TGTGCCAGCACCTTAGGGGGCCAGGAAGAATGGGAGGGCTACACCTTC. Translating gives CASTLGGQEEWEGYTF.